These 32 T cell receptor beta chains came from one sample sequenced in a study of cytomegalovirus exposure and HLA in healthy donors. 13 Jbeta primers and 60 Vbeta primers were used for the PCR. The method was immunoSEQ multiplex PCR; TCRdb's version includes in-frame clones alone and lacks a portion of them. Here the sample spans around 110,000 clones, 81% being singletons. Input material: PBMCs. All receptors derive from a young woman in good health and CMV-seronegative.

This chain uses TRBV11-3 with TRBJ2-1; no firm D call. The CDR3 has 14 amino acids. Germline V gene lookup returns CDR1 SGHNT and CDR2 YENEEA. Trimming pared 1 base from V and 0 bases from J, leaving 4 bases between. This CDR3 is CASSLGSSYNEQFF. In nucleotides, the CDR3 is TGTGCCAGCAGCTTAGGCAGCTCCTACAATGAGCAGTTCTTC.

This clone was detected a few times. This chain connects TRBV5-8 to TRBJ2-1; maybe TRBD2 (5 bases). From germline, CDR1 is SGHTS and CDR2 YDEGEE. The CDR3 totals 14 residues. The ends were cut back, 3 bases at V and 0 bases at J, with 7 bases in the middle. The CDR3 spells CASSSRGSYNEQFF. DNA of the CDR3: TGTGCCAGCAGCTCACGGGGCTCCTACAATGAGCAGTTCTTC.

The rearrangement uses TRBV19 and TRBJ1-5; maybe TRBD1 (6 bases). The CDR3 consists of 16 residues. The germline gives CDR1 LNHDA, CDR2 SQIVND (reference sequence). The V gene lost 1 base and the J gene lost 6 bases, with 16 bases spanning the gap. The CDR3 nucleotides are TGTGCCAGTAGTATAGTCCGGGGGGGCGCCCCTCAGCCCCAGCATTTT. It codes for CASSIVRGGAPQPQHF.

J is TRBJ1-2 and V is TRBV7-9; 7 positions agree with TRBD1. CDR3 size: 15 residues. Germline CDR1 reads SEHNR; CDR2 reads FQNEAQ (reference sequence). V trimming: 1 base; J trimming: 8 bases; junction bases outside the gene matches: 10. The CDR3 sequence is CASSLDPRGPQGYTF. The CDR3 DNA reads TGTGCCAGCAGCTTAGACCCGAGGGGGCCTCAGGGCTACACCTTC. Combining the CDR3 with reference TRBV7-9 and TRBJ1-2 gives the whole variable domain DTGVSQNPRHKITKRGQNVTFRCDPISEHNRLYWYRQTLGQGPEFLTYFQNEAQLEKSRLLSDRFSAERPKGSFSTLEIQRTEQGDSAMYLCASSLDPRGPQGYTFGSGTRLTVV.

The chain combines TRBV27 with TRBJ1-1; a weak D match, TRBD1 (5 bases). With 3 bases removed from V and 2 bases from J, the gap between germline ends came to 13 bases. The CDR3 totals 15 residues. Germline lookup yields CDR1 MNHEY and CDR2 SMNVEV (reference sequence). In DNA, the CDR3 is TGTGCCAGCAGTTTGTCGGGGGTGAGCAACACTGAAGCTTTCTTT. As protein: CASSLSGVSNTEAFF.

The chain is built from TRBV27 and TRBJ1-4, with TRBD1 matching over 7 bases. CDR1 is MNHEY and CDR2 is SMNVEV in the germline V gene (reference sequence). The CDR3 runs 14 residues. V shed 6 bases and J 8 bases; nucleotides not matched to a gene: 9. In DNA form, the CDR3 reads TGTGCCAGCAGCGGGACAGACCGACGGGAAAAACTGTTTTTT. Its protein is CASSGTDRREKLFF.

This rearrangement joins TRBV5-1 to TRBJ2-3, with D possibly TRBD2 on 6 matching bases. The ends were cut back, 4 bases at V and 3 bases at J, with 9 bases in the middle. The CDR3 has 13 residues. Germline CDR1 reads SGHRS; CDR2 reads YFSETQ. The CDR3 nucleotides are TGCGCCAGCAGCGCGGGAACAACAGATACGCAGTATTTT. Translation gives CASSAGTTDTQYF.

The chain joins TRBV10-2 to TRBJ1-1; tentatively, D is TRBD1 (6 bases). Between the trimmed V and J ends, which lost 3 bases and 7 bases, there was a span of 24 bases. Germline loops: CDR1 WSHSY, CDR2 SAAADI. The CDR3 runs to 17 residues. The CDR3 sequence: CASSEMGSAGALIEAFF. The CDR3 DNA reads as TGCGCCAGCAGTGAAATGGGGTCCGCAGGGGCCTTAATTGAAGCTTTCTTT.

The chain has TRBV4-1 and TRBJ2-3; possible D gene TRBD2, 7 bases. Trimming pared 0 bases from V and 2 bases from J, leaving 12 bases between. Germline V gene sequence: CDR1 MGHRA, CDR2 YSYEKL. The CDR3 totals 16 residues. This CDR3 reads CASSQEQGGYTDTQYF. CDR3 in DNA: TGCGCCAGCAGCCAAGAACAGGGAGGGTACACAGATACGCAGTATTTT.

The V and J genes are TRBV7-2 and TRBJ2-1, with 13 positions matching TRBD2. CDR3 length equals 15 residues. The V and J ends lost 5 bases and 4 bases, in that order; junction bases with no gene match: 2. Per germline, CDR1 SGHTA and CDR2 FQGNSA. CDR3 protein: CASSPLAGGYNEQFF. CDR3 DNA sequence: TGTGCCAGCAGCCCACTAGCGGGAGGGTACAATGAGCAGTTCTTC.

The V call is TRBV6-5, the J call TRBJ2-3, with 11 bases identical to TRBD2. Per germline, CDR1 MNHEY and CDR2 SVGAGI. Trimming removed 2 bases from V and 6 bases from J; junction bases left unmatched: 7. This CDR3 contains 16 residues. The CDR3 nucleotides are TGTGCCAGCAGTTACGGTGCTAGCGGGAGGATGGATACGCAGTATTTT. Its translation is CASSYGASGRMDTQYF.

This chain connects TRBV5-1 to TRBJ2-1; the D is unclear. Trimming left V 1 base short and J 8 bases short, with 10 bases between. The CDR3 loop spans 13 amino acids. Looked up from germline, CDR1 is SGHRS and CDR2 is YFSETQ. This CDR3 is CASSLLWADEQFF. The CDR3 DNA reads TGCGCCAGCAGCTTGCTATGGGCAGATGAGCAGTTCTTC.

The chain couples TRBV4-1 to TRBJ2-3; possible D gene TRBD2, 5 bases. Trimming shortened V by 0 bases and J by 7 bases, and 17 bases separated the two germline ends. The CDR3 consists of 16 residues. The germline V gene encodes CDR1 MGHRA and CDR2 YSYEKL. The CDR3 DNA reads as TGCGCCAGCAGCCAAGATTTCGGATCTTCGGGGAATACGCAGTATTTT. Its protein is CASSQDFGSSGNTQYF.

The chain uses TRBV5-1 and TRBJ1-2; a weak D match, TRBD1 (6 bases). This CDR3 contains 16 residues. Trimming took 0 bases from V and 2 from J, leaving 14 bases between them. Germline CDR1 is SGHRS and CDR2 is YFSETQ. The CDR3, as DNA: TGCGCCAGCAGCTTGGTTTCAGGGGAAGGAAACTATGGCTACACCTTC. It is translated as CASSLVSGEGNYGYTF. Looking up the rest from reference TRBV5-1 and TRBJ1-2 gives the full variable domain: KAGVTQTPRYLIKTRGQQVTLSCSPISGHRSVSWYQQTPGQGLQFLFEYFSETQRNKGNFPGRFSGRQFSNSRSEMNVSTLELGDSALYLCASSLVSGEGNYGYTFGSGTRLTVV.

Notes on this clone: The same CDR3 can be traced to other DNA sequences in this sample. The chain employs TRBV28 and TRBJ1-1, with D possibly TRBD1 on 6 matching bases. Germline V gives CDR1 MDHEN, CDR2 SYDVKM. CDR3 length: 17 amino acids. V shed 3 bases and J shed 0 bases, with 17 bases lying between them. DNA of the CDR3: TGTGCCAGCAGTTTCCCCTGGACAGTTCCTATGAACACTGAAGCTTTCTTT. This sequence encodes CASSFPWTVPMNTEAFF.

This rearrangement joins TRBV18 to TRBJ1-5; 8 bases are shared with TRBD1. J was trimmed by 5 bases and V by 0 bases; bases with no gene match: 3. CDR1 and CDR2 from the germline V gene are KGHSH and LQKENI. The CDR3 spans 15 residues. The CDR3 spells CASSPPTGGDQPQHF. In DNA, the CDR3 is TGTGCCAGCTCACCACCTACAGGGGGGGATCAGCCCCAGCATTTT.

This clone was detected only a few times. The genes are TRBV5-1 and TRBJ2-7, with 11 nucleotides matching TRBD2. This CDR3 is 15 amino acids long. CDR1 is SGHRS, CDR2 YFSETQ, per germline. V was clipped by 1 base and J by 5 bases; unmatched bases: 5. CDR3 in amino acids: CASSLTSGSGDEQYF. CDR3 nucleotides: TGCGCCAGCAGCTTGACTAGCGGGAGCGGCGACGAGCAGTACTTC. Variable domain in full (rest from reference TRBV5-1 and TRBJ2-7): KAGVTQTPRYLIKTRGQQVTLSCSPISGHRSVSWYQQTPGQGLQFLFEYFSETQRNKGNFPGRFSGRQFSNSRSEMNVSTLELGDSALYLCASSLTSGSGDEQYFGPGTRLTVT.

The rearrangement joins TRBV7-9 to TRBJ1-5; D perhaps matches TRBD1 (6 bases). Germline V gene sequence: CDR1 SEHNR, CDR2 FQNEAQ (reference sequence). V dropped 3 bases and J dropped 2 bases, with 20 bases sitting between them. The CDR3 runs 18 residues. CDR3 in amino acids: CASSLGGRAGGGNQPQHF. In DNA, the CDR3 is TGTGCCAGCAGCTTGGGTGGCCGGGCGGGGGGCGGCAATCAGCCCCAGCATTTT.

J is TRBJ2-7 and V is TRBV28; 12 bases align to TRBD2. Germline V gene lookup returns CDR1 MDHEN and CDR2 SYDVKM. The V segment lost 5 bases and the J segment 5 bases; nucleotides outside the gene matches: 10. CDR3 size: 16 residues. CDR3: CASSTILAGGLDEQYF. CDR3 coding DNA: TGTGCCAGCAGTACCATCCTAGCGGGAGGGCTCGACGAGCAGTACTTC.

Only a few counts were recorded for this clone. The gene calls are TRBV4-3 and TRBJ1-1; D perhaps matches TRBD1 (5 bases). The CDR3 has 17 residues. Germline V gives CDR1 LGHNA, CDR2 YSLEER. The V gene lost 0 bases and the J gene lost 1 base, with 15 bases spanning the gap. CDR3 loop: CASSQEVIRGTNTEAFF. CDR3 in DNA: TGCGCCAGCAGCCAAGAAGTGATAAGGGGTACGAACACTGAAGCTTTCTTT.

The chain joins TRBV6-4 to TRBJ2-1; 13 nucleotides agree with TRBD2. This CDR3 contains 15 residues. V dropped 8 bases and J dropped 5; count of bases not matched to a gene: 6. CDR1 MRHNA and CDR2 SNTAGT come from the germline V gene. The CDR3 spells CASRPGTSGNNEQFF. CDR3 coding DNA: TGTGCCAGCCGACCGGGGACTAGCGGGAACAATGAGCAGTTCTTC.

Only a few counts were recorded for this clone. The chain uses TRBV7-2 and TRBJ2-1, with 12 bases identical to TRBD2. The CDR3 has 14 amino acids. Per the germline V gene, CDR1 is SGHTA and CDR2 is FQGNSA. The V gene end was trimmed by 5 bases and the J gene end by 7 bases; junction bases not matched to a gene: 3. The CDR3 DNA is TGTGCCAGCAGCCGCGGACTAGCGGGGAATGAGCAGTTCTTC. It encodes CASSRGLAGNEQFF.

CDR3 sequence: CASSLPTSSYEQYF. The CDR3 coding sequence is TGTGCCAGCAGCTTACCGACTAGCTCCTACGAGCAGTACTTC. The rearrangement links TRBV28 to TRBJ2-7, with D maybe TRBD2 (6 bases). Germline loops: CDR1 MDHEN, CDR2 SYDVKM. This CDR3 region has 14 residues. V was trimmed by 6 bases and J by 0 bases, leaving 12 bases between them.

The rearrangement links TRBV15 to TRBJ1-3, with TRBD1 matching 9 bases. The CDR3 is 16 residues long. Trimming took 5 bases from V and 0 from J; bases not matched to a gene: 5. In germline, CDR1 is LNHNV, CDR2 YYDKDF (reference sequence). This CDR3 is CATSFRDRDSGNTIYF. DNA of the CDR3: TGTGCCACCAGCTTCCGGGACAGGGACTCTGGAAACACCATATATTTT.

This clone was observed a handful of times. This chain joins TRBV19 and TRBJ2-1, with unresolved D. The V end lost 5 bases, the J end lost 10 bases, and 12 bases lay between the germline ends. Germline CDR1 LNHDA, CDR2 SQIVND (reference sequence). CDR3 length: 12 amino acids. CDR3 coding DNA: TGTGCCAGTAGTTTACTGGCAGCGGAGCAGTTCTTC. It codes for CASSLLAAEQFF. Full variable domain (remainder filled in from reference TRBV19 and TRBJ2-1): DGGITQSPKYLFRKEGQNVTLSCEQNLNHDAMYWYRQDPGQGLRLIYYSQIVNDFQKGDIAEGYSVSREKKESFPLTVTSAQKNPTAFYLCASSLLAAEQFFGPGTRLTVL.

The chain links TRBV27 to TRBJ1-6; 7 bases are a match to TRBD1. The germline V gene encodes CDR1 MNHEY and CDR2 SMNVEV (reference sequence). CDR3 length equals 16 residues. Trimming took 0 bases from V and 9 from J; bases not matched to a gene: 8. The DNA for the CDR3 is TGTGCCAGCAGTTTATCCCAGGGGGGAGCGGGTTCACCCCTCCACTTT. Its protein product is CASSLSQGGAGSPLHF.

The chain is built from TRBV10-3 and TRBJ2-1, with 15 bases matching TRBD2. The CDR3 extends over 15 amino acids. V gave up 6 bases and J gave up 7 bases; unmatched junction bases: 4. The germline gives CDR1 ENHRY, CDR2 SYGVKD. As DNA, the CDR3 is TGTGCCATCAGCCTTGGGACTAGCGGGAGGAATGAGCAGTTCTTC. Translation gives CAISLGTSGRNEQFF.

This sequence joins TRBV7-2 and TRBJ2-6, with D possibly being TRBD2 (7 bases). This CDR3 is 18 amino acids long. Trimming took 1 base from V and 0 from J, leaving 13 bases between them. The germline CDR1 and CDR2 sequences are SGHTA and FQGNSA. The chain's CDR3 is CASSLGSGGTSGANVLTF. The CDR3 DNA follows: TGTGCCAGCAGCTTAGGTTCGGGGGGCACCTCTGGGGCCAACGTCCTGACTTTC.

J is TRBJ2-7 and V is TRBV27; the D is unclear. Trimming took 6 bases from V and 0 from J, leaving 9 bases between them. CDR1 is MNHEY, CDR2 SMNVEV, per germline (reference sequence). The CDR3 is 13 amino acids. CDR3 bases: TGTGCCAGCAGGGGCAGTAGCTCCTACGAGCAGTACTTC. It yields the protein CASRGSSSYEQYF.

J is TRBJ2-3 and V is TRBV7-2; perhaps TRBD2 as D (6 bases). This CDR3 region has 16 residues. The V gene lost 3 bases and the J gene lost 0 bases, with 13 bases spanning the gap. The germline V gene has CDR1 SGHTA and CDR2 FQGNSA. The CDR3 reads CASSLLGGDSTDTQYF. In DNA form, the CDR3 reads TGTGCCAGCAGCTTGCTTGGCGGGGATAGCACAGATACGCAGTATTTT. The whole variable domain, filled in from reference TRBV7-2 and TRBJ2-3, reads GAGVSQSPSNKVTEKGKDVELRCDPISGHTALYWYRQSLGQGLEFLIYFQGNSAPDKSGLPSDRFSAERTGGSVSTLTIQRTQQEDSAVYLCASSLLGGDSTDTQYFGPGTRLTVL.

The chain links TRBV7-2 to TRBJ2-5; 13 bases are a match to TRBD2. CDR3 size: 15 residues. V lost 5 bases and J lost 5; bases outside the gene matches: 5. Germline V lookup: CDR1 SGHTA, CDR2 FQGNSA. Here the CDR3 DNA reads TGTGCCAGCAGCGAACTAGCGGGAGGGCCGGAGACCCAGTACTTC. Protein sequence: CASSELAGGPETQYF.

This sequence joins TRBV10-3 and TRBJ1-1, with a possible D match to TRBD1 (5 bases). The CDR3 covers 16 residues. From germline, CDR1 is ENHRY and CDR2 SYGVKD. Trimming stripped 0 bases from V and 0 bases from J, with 11 bases between. CDR3 DNA: TGTGCCATCAGTGAGTCGCCAGGGACTATGAACACTGAAGCTTTCTTT. It is translated as CAISESPGTMNTEAFF.